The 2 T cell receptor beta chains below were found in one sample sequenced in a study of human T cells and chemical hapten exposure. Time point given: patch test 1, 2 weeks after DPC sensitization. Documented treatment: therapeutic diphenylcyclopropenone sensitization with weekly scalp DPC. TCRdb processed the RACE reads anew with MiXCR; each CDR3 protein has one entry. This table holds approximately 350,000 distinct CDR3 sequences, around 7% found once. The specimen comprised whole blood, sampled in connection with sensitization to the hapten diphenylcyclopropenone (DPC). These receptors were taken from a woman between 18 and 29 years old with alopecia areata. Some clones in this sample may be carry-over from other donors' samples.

The CDR3 DNA reads TGTGCCAGCAGTCTAGGGACAGGGGGCCGGGCCGGGGAGCTGTTTTTT. Amino acids: CASSLGTGGRAGELFF. The chain combines TRBV12-3 or TRBV12-4 with TRBJ2-2, with 12 bases fitting TRBD1. Trimming at V came to 5 bases and at J to 6 bases, leaving 7 bases not matched to a gene. The CDR3 spans 16 residues.

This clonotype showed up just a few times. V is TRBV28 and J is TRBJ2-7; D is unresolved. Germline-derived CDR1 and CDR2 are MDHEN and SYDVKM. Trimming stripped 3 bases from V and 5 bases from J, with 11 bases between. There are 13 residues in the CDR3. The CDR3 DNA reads TGTGCCAGCAGTTTGCTAGTTGGAGACGAGCAGTACTTC. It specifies CASSLLVGDEQYF.